The next 3 T cell receptor beta chains were all read from a single sample in a study of T-cell memory formation after mild COVID-19. TCRdb fed the 5' RACE reads into MiXCR, producing one record per CDR3 protein. The table shows 150,000 to 200,000 distinct CDR3 sequences, with roughly 13% occurring only once. The sequencing input was PBMCs or a T cell subset sorted from them (not recorded which). These receptors were obtained from a man aged 18 to 29 who had mild COVID-19 (a few samples of this study predate the infection). Cell type and time point are not known.

The chain carries TRBV20-1 and TRBJ2-7; D gene ambiguous. The V and J ends lost 0 bases and 9 bases respectively, with 18 bases between them. The CDR3 has 14 residues. Germline V lookup: CDR1 DFQATT, CDR2 SNEGSKA (reference sequence). The CDR3, as DNA: TGCAGTGCTAGAGATCGGCAGCCCCATACGGCGCAGTACTTC. Amino acids: CSARDRQPHTAQYF.

This chain joins TRBV24-1 and TRBJ2-5; TRBD1 matches at 9 bases. After removal of 4 bases from V and 5 bases from J, the junction contained 7 bases not matched to a gene. The CDR3 loop spans 15 amino acids. Looked up from germline, CDR1 is KGHDR and CDR2 is SFDVKD. CDR3 residues: CATSDTRTGAETQYF. The CDR3 DNA sequence: TGTGCCACCAGTGACACGAGGACAGGGGCCGAGACCCAGTACTTC.

CDR3 residues: CASSLRLAADTQYF. CDR3 nucleotide sequence: TGTGCCAGCAGCCTGAGACTAGCCGCAGATACGCAGTATTTT. This chain connects TRBV7-3 to TRBJ2-3, with 7 bases identical to TRBD2. CDR3 length: 14 amino acids. The germline V gene encodes CDR1 SGHTA and CDR2 FQGTGA. V lost 5 bases and J lost 4; bases outside the gene matches: 6.